These 32 T cell receptor beta chains were all obtained from the same sample, sequenced in a study of blood T cell repertoires in COVID-19. Measured with immunoSEQ multiplex PCR; TCRdb has only the in-frame clones, and not every one. The sample consists of around 30,000 clones, 85% to 90% of them appearing once. Sequencing was carried out using peripheral blood. These TCRs come from a man aged 55 to 70 with active COVID-19.

The chain is built from TRBV5-8 and TRBJ1-1; 7 bases are a match to TRBD1. The V segment lost 5 bases and the J segment 1 base; nucleotides outside the gene matches: 2. Germline V CDR1 and CDR2: SGHTS, YDEGEE. There are 13 residues in the CDR3. DNA of the CDR3: TGTGCCAGCAGTTACAGGGGGAACACTGAAGCTTTCTTT. Amino acids: CASSYRGNTEAFF.

This chain uses TRBV7-8 with TRBJ2-7, with 9 bases matching TRBD1. Germline-derived CDR1 and CDR2 are SGHVS and FQNEAQ. V gave up 6 bases and J gave up 2 bases; unmatched junction bases: 5. The CDR3 contains 14 residues. The CDR3 DNA follows: TGTGCCAGCAGTCTCCGGGACAGGGCCTACGAGCAGTACTTC. Encoded protein: CASSLRDRAYEQYF.

This clone occurred once. This chain uses TRBV18 with TRBJ2-3; 11 bases fit TRBD2. The trim removed 1 base at V and 4 bases at J, leaving 4 bases unmatched. This CDR3 region has 16 residues. Germline-derived CDR1 and CDR2 are KGHSH and LQKENI. DNA for the CDR3: TGTGCCAGCTCACCACTAGCGGGGGGGCGGCCAGATACGCAGTATTTT. This gives the protein CASSPLAGGRPDTQYF.

The chain uses TRBV9 and TRBJ1-5; TRBD1 might be the D (5 bases). CDR1 and CDR2 from the germline V gene are SGDLS and YYNGEE. The CDR3 spans 15 residues. V was shortened by 3 bases and J by 0 bases, with 10 bases between the two germline ends. CDR3 region: CASSAGLSSNQPQHF. CDR3 coding DNA: TGTGCCAGCAGCGCGGGACTTTCTAGCAATCAGCCCCAGCATTTT. The full variable domain, completed using reference TRBV9 and TRBJ1-5, is DSGVTQTPKHLITATGQRVTLRCSPRSGDLSVYWYQQSLDQGLQFLIQYYNGEERAKGNILERFSAQQFPDLHSELNLSSLELGDSALYFCASSAGLSSNQPQHFGDGTRLSIL.

The rearrangement links TRBV12-1 to TRBJ1-2; the table's D call, TRBD1, has no DNA check behind it. TRBV12-1 is flagged as a pseudogene. CDR3 length: 16 residues. CDR3 loop: CASSLRRTGIHYGYTF. The DNA for the CDR3 is TGTGCCAGCAGCCTCAGACGGACAGGGATCCACTATGGCTACACCTTC.

The chain recombines TRBV9 with TRBJ1-2; TRBD1 aligns across 9 bases. Germline CDR1 and CDR2: SGDLS and YYNGEE. This CDR3 has 14 amino acids. V was clipped by 3 bases and J by 4 bases; unmatched bases: 4. DNA of the CDR3: TGTGCCAGCAGCGCGGGACAGGGTGTCTATGGCTACACCTTC. It is translated as CASSAGQGVYGYTF.

The rearrangement joins TRBV28 to TRBJ1-5, with no clear D. Germline values: CDR1 MDHEN, CDR2 SYDVKM. This CDR3 comprises 13 residues. Between the trimmed V and J ends, which lost 9 bases and 0 bases, there was a span of 9 bases. The CDR3 here is CASGYYSNQPQHF. The CDR3 DNA is TGTGCCAGTGGGTACTATAGCAATCAGCCCCAGCATTTT.

This chain connects TRBV5-4 to TRBJ2-1; TRBD2 agrees at 10 bases. Trimming at V came to 0 bases and at J to 2 bases, leaving 2 bases not matched to a gene. Germline CDR1 SGHNT, CDR2 YYREEE (reference sequence). This CDR3 comprises 16 residues. Here the CDR3 reads CASSLASGGAYNEQFF. The CDR3 DNA sequence: TGTGCCAGCAGCTTGGCAAGCGGGGGGGCCTACAATGAGCAGTTCTTC. Full variable domain (rest looked up from reference TRBV5-4 and TRBJ2-1): ETGVTQSPTHLIKTRGQQVTLRCSSQSGHNTVSWYQQALGQGPQFIFQYYREEENGRGNFPPRFSGLQFPNYSSELNVNALELDDSALYLCASSLASGGAYNEQFFGPGTRLTVL.

The gene calls are TRBV7-3 and TRBJ2-2; D ambiguous. Trimming removed 5 bases from V and 4 bases from J, with 11 bases in between. CDR3 length: 14 amino acids. Germline V CDR1 and CDR2: SGHTA, FQGTGA. The CDR3 sequence is CASSPTLVTGELFF. The CDR3 DNA follows: TGTGCCAGCAGCCCGACACTGGTCACCGGGGAGCTGTTTTTT. The full variable domain, in which reference TRBV7-3 and TRBJ2-2 provide the parts outside the CDR3, is GAGVSQTPSNKVTEKGKYVELRCDPISGHTALYWYRQSLGQGPEFLIYFQGTGAADDSGLPNDRFFAVRPEGSVSTLKIQRTERGDSAVYLCASSPTLVTGELFFGEGSRLTVL.

The chain uses TRBV19 and TRBJ1-1, with 7 positions matching TRBD1. The CDR3 spans 13 residues. V was pared by 6 bases and J by 5 bases, with 6 bases of the junction left unmatched. CDR1 LNHDA and CDR2 SQIVND come from the germline V gene (reference sequence). In DNA form, the CDR3 reads TGTGCCAGTAGAAACAGGGGTCGGACTGAAGCTTTCTTT. This codes for CASRNRGRTEAFF.

This clone was found once. The genes are TRBV19 and TRBJ2-3; D call uncertain. The V end was cut by 4 bases, the J end by 5 bases, with 13 bases between. Germline values: CDR1 LNHDA, CDR2 SQIVND (reference sequence). This CDR3 is built from 14 residues. For the CDR3, the DNA is TGTGCCAGTAGTACGCGGCAACTGCTAGATACGCAGTATTTT. This codes for CASSTRQLLDTQYF.

The rearrangement joins TRBV3-1 (or the pseudogene TRBV3-2) to TRBJ2-3; 9 bases agree with TRBD2. The CDR3 totals 16 residues. Trimming at V came to 1 base and at J to 5 bases, leaving 7 bases not matched to a gene. The V gene's germline CDR1 is LGHDT and CDR2 YNNKEL (reference sequence). CDR3 sequence (DNA): TGTGCCAGCAGCCAAGGTGGGAGACTAGCGGTAGATACGCAGTATTTT. Translating gives CASSQGGRLAVDTQYF.

The rearrangement links TRBV29-1 to TRBJ1-1, with D perhaps TRBD1 (5 bases). Germline values: CDR1 SQVTM, CDR2 ANQGSEA. This CDR3 is 16 amino acids long. Trimming took off 4 bases at V and 1 base at J, with 19 bases between the two ends. The CDR3 nucleotides are TGCAGCGTTGGGGGAAGGGGATCTTCGGGGAACACTGAAGCTTTCTTT. It yields the protein CSVGGRGSSGNTEAFF.

This sequence joins TRBV10-2 and TRBJ2-7; the match to TRBD1 covers 12 bases. This CDR3 comprises 14 residues. Germline loops: CDR1 WSHSY, CDR2 SAAADI. The J segment lost 6 bases and the V segment lost 7 bases, leaving 7 bases of the junction unmatched. CDR3 amino acids: CASKGTGGYGEQYF. The CDR3 DNA sequence: TGCGCCAGCAAGGGGACAGGGGGCTATGGCGAGCAGTACTTC.

This rearrangement joins TRBV2 to TRBJ2-7, with D perhaps matching TRBD1 (5 bases). The CDR3 covers 14 residues. V lost 5 bases to trimming and J lost 0 bases, with 11 bases between them. The germline gives CDR1 SNHLY, CDR2 FYNNEI. The CDR3 region has the DNA TGTGCCAGCAGTCGGACACCCAGCTCCTACGAGCAGTACTTC. It translates to CASSRTPSSYEQYF.

This clone has just a few counts. The genes are TRBV7-6 and TRBJ2-1; 10 bases map to TRBD2. V gave up 4 bases and J gave up 2 bases; unmatched junction bases: 5. The CDR3 length is 16 residues. Germline lookup yields CDR1 SGHVS and CDR2 FNYEAQ. CDR3 amino acids: CASSYRSGGAYNEQFF. CDR3 in DNA: TGTGCCAGCAGCTACCGGAGCGGGGGGGCCTACAATGAGCAGTTCTTC.

The chain employs TRBV7-6 and TRBJ1-4; D is ambiguous. The CDR3 extends over 16 amino acids. Germline CDR1 SGHVS, CDR2 FNYEAQ. The ends were cut back, 4 bases at V and 1 base at J, with 13 bases in the middle. The CDR3 sequence: CASSSPRGVTNEKLFF. In DNA, the CDR3 is TGTGCCAGCAGCTCCCCGAGAGGAGTAACTAATGAAAAACTGTTTTTT.

The chain couples TRBV19 to TRBJ1-1; the D gene is possibly TRBD1 (5 bases). V lost 7 bases, J lost 4 bases, and 13 bases lay in between. The CDR3 consists of 13 residues. Germline V gene sequence: CDR1 LNHDA, CDR2 SQIVND (reference sequence). The CDR3 region has the DNA TGTGCCAGTACCCCCAGGGAAGGCACTGAAGCTTTCTTT. Translated: CASTPREGTEAFF.

This clone was seen only once. J is TRBJ1-5 and V is TRBV19, with D hard to call. This CDR3 region has 13 residues. Trimming pared 5 bases from V and 7 bases from J, leaving 12 bases between. Germline CDR1 and CDR2: LNHDA and SQIVND (reference sequence). The CDR3 sequence: CASSPGLRQPQHF. CDR3 DNA sequence: TGTGCCAGTAGTCCAGGCCTGAGACAGCCCCAGCATTTT.

This chain links TRBV7-9 with TRBJ1-4; tentatively, D is TRBD1 (5 bases). V dropped 1 base and J dropped 5 bases, with 11 bases sitting between them. This CDR3 has 15 amino acids. Germline CDR1 reads SEHNR; CDR2 reads FQNEAQ (reference sequence). DNA for the CDR3: TGTGCCAGCAGCTTAGTTCTTCGACAGAATGAAAAACTGTTTTTT. Translated, it gives CASSLVLRQNEKLFF.

This chain joins TRBV7-2 and TRBJ2-3, with D perhaps matching TRBD1 (5 bases). Trimming stripped 10 bases from V and 2 bases from J, with 10 bases between. Germline loops: CDR1 SGHTA, CDR2 FQGNSA. The CDR3 contains 12 residues. This CDR3 reads CATQTATDTQYF. The CDR3 DNA is TGTGCCACCCAGACAGCCACAGATACGCAGTATTTT.

This clone appeared once. The chain links TRBV21-1 to TRBJ1-1; TRBD1 is the table's D call and was not checked against the DNA. TRBV21-1 is flagged as a pseudogene. This CDR3 is 17 amino acids long. The CDR3 spells CASSKGQGKLGNTEAFF. CDR3 coding DNA: TGTGCCAGCAGCAAGGGACAGGGGAAATTGGGGAACACTGAAGCTTTCTTT.

V is TRBV4-1 and J is TRBJ1-2; 8 nucleotides match TRBD1. Germline V CDR1 and CDR2: MGHRA, YSYEKL. With 7 bases clipped from V and 2 bases from J, the junction kept 9 bases outside the gene matches. This CDR3 is built from 15 residues. CDR3 residues: CASTPGDRPNYGYTF. In DNA form, the CDR3 reads TGCGCCAGCACACCAGGGGACAGGCCAAACTATGGCTACACCTTC.

This chain uses TRBV7-2 with TRBJ2-7, with 8 bases fitting TRBD2. The CDR3 totals 16 residues. Per the germline V gene, CDR1 is SGHTA and CDR2 is FQGNSA. The trim removed 5 bases at V and 5 bases at J, leaving 14 bases unmatched. CDR3 residues: CASSRLRAGGGDEQYF. The CDR3 DNA follows: TGTGCCAGCAGCCGCTTACGGGCGGGGGGAGGAGACGAGCAGTACTTC.

The chain employs TRBV19 and TRBJ1-1, with 8 bases that match TRBD1. The CDR3 has 13 amino acids. CDR1 and CDR2 from the germline V gene are LNHDA and SQIVND (reference sequence). J lost 4 bases, V lost 6 bases, and 4 bases had no gene match. The CDR3 loop reads CASRHRGSTEAFF. The CDR3 nucleotides are TGTGCCAGTAGGCACAGGGGGAGCACTGAAGCTTTCTTT.

The CDR3 DNA reads TGTGCCAGCAGCCCTCTGGCGGGGGGACTCACAGATACGCAGTATTTT. Translation: CASSPLAGGLTDTQYF. The rearrangement links TRBV7-3 to TRBJ2-3, with 8 bases identical to TRBD2. Germline V gene lookup returns CDR1 SGHTA and CDR2 FQGTGA. The CDR3 sequence is 16 residues long. V shed 5 bases, J shed 2 bases, and the junction held 9 bases outside the gene matches.

This chain joins TRBV5-1 and TRBJ2-3, with a tentative D call TRBD2 (6 bases). CDR1 and CDR2 from the germline V gene are SGHRS and YFSETQ. The CDR3 is 15 amino acids. V shed 0 bases and J shed 6 bases, with 14 bases lying between them. The CDR3 coding sequence is TGCGCCAGCAGCTTGGTAGGGAGGCCCCTGGATACGCAGTATTTT. This translates into CASSLVGRPLDTQYF.

This sequence joins TRBV5-4 and TRBJ2-7; 9 bases fit TRBD1. The length of the CDR3 is 16 residues. V lost 3 bases to trimming and J lost 2 bases; unmatched junction nucleotides: 9. CDR1 and CDR2 from the germline V gene are SGHNT and YYREEE (reference sequence). CDR3 bases: TGTGCCAGCAGCTCCCCGGGACAGGGCAGGCCCTACGAGCAGTACTTC. It encodes CASSSPGQGRPYEQYF.

The genes are TRBV6-1 and TRBJ2-7; D might be TRBD2 (6 bases). Trimming took off 3 bases at V and 0 bases at J, with 9 bases between the two ends. This CDR3 is built from 14 residues. CDR1 is MNHNS and CDR2 is SASEGT in the germline V gene. CDR3 loop: CASSDGGSSYEQYF. In DNA form, the CDR3 reads TGTGCCAGCAGTGATGGGGGGAGCTCCTACGAGCAGTACTTC.

This sequence joins TRBV5-1 and TRBJ2-3; a weak D match, TRBD2 (6 bases). The germline CDR1 and CDR2 sequences are SGHRS and YFSETQ. The CDR3 is 15 residues long. The V end lost 1 base, the J end lost 3 bases, and 12 bases lay between the germline ends. For the CDR3, the DNA is TGCGCCAGCAGCTTGTCCGGGGGACCAACAGATACGCAGTATTTT. Protein sequence: CASSLSGGPTDTQYF.

The V call is TRBV7-9, the J call TRBJ1-2; D perhaps matches TRBD1 (5 bases). The V end was cut by 5 bases, the J end by 3 bases, with 16 bases between. The germline CDR1 and CDR2 sequences are SEHNR and FQNEAQ (reference sequence). CDR3 length equals 15 residues. In nucleotides, the CDR3 is TGTGCCAGCAGCCCGACGGGCGGGACGGACTATGGCTACACCTTC. Its protein product is CASSPTGGTDYGYTF.

The V call is TRBV7-2, the J call TRBJ2-4, with D maybe TRBD2 (6 bases). CDR3 size: 17 residues. V lost 3 bases and J lost 0, with 15 bases in between. Germline loops: CDR1 SGHTA, CDR2 FQGNSA. CDR3 protein: CASSLEAGNLAKNIQYF. DNA of the CDR3: TGTGCCAGCAGCTTGGAGGCGGGGAATTTAGCCAAAAACATTCAGTACTTC. Together with reference TRBV7-2 and TRBJ2-4, the CDR3 gives the full variable domain: GAGVSQSPSNKVTEKGKDVELRCDPISGHTALYWYRQSLGQGLEFLIYFQGNSAPDKSGLPSDRFSAERTGGSVSTLTIQRTQQEDSAVYLCASSLEAGNLAKNIQYFGAGTRLSVL.